This T cell receptor beta chain is drawn from a study of T cell repertoires in cytomegalovirus infection. Overall study: Indicated by public TCR beta signatures were CMV infection and matching HLA type. Regarding the study as a whole: Carriers of CMV and the relevant HLA type were discriminated by public TCR beta frequency. Clonotypes of TCR beta that were HLA-C-restricted and CMV-specific dominated the ex vivo response.

This clonotype was counted between two and nine times. Antigen unknown. From the reads, TCRdb called clonotypes with MiXCR, one entry per CDR3 protein. The sample has around 450,000 distinct CDR3 sequences; 31% are singletons. Germline-derived CDR1 and CDR2 are SNHLY and FYNNEI. The CDR3 length is 12 residues. The ends were cut back, 6 bases at V and 6 bases at J, with 10 bases in the middle. This TCR derives from a human donor in good health (CMV status not recorded). Some clones in this sample may be carry-over from other donors' samples. The rearrangement links TRBV2 to TRBJ2-3; D gene unclear. The material sequenced was PBMCs. CDR3 bases: TGTGCCAGCAGACTCCTTAAGGATACGCAGTATTTT. It yields the protein CASRLLKDTQYF.